The clone carrying this T cell receptor (beta chain) was picked up one time. Repertoires were generated with immunoSEQ multiplex PCR, while TCRdb's copy carries only in-frame clones and drops some. Of roughly 200,000 clones in the sample, about 89% were seen once. This CDR3 is built from 12 residues. With 8 bases clipped from V and 2 bases from J, the junction kept 6 bases outside the gene matches. The germline CDR1 and CDR2 sequences are GTSNPN and SVGIG (reference sequence). These data come from a study of control samples from healthy donors and cancer patients. The source of this sequence is a man under 40 in good health. The material sequenced was blood. The V gene is TRBV30, the J gene TRBJ2-7, with 7 bases identical to TRBD1. The chain's CDR3 is CAGPGTAYEQYF. CDR3 bases: TGTGCCGGGCCCGGGACAGCCTACGAGCAGTACTTC.